The rows below give T cell receptor beta chains drawn from one sample of a study of T cells in localized non-small cell lung cancer. Clones were read by immunoSEQ multiplex PCR, and TCRdb kept only the in-frame ones, dropping some. Here the sample spans under 55,000 clones, 80% being singletons. The sequencing here drew on PBMCs, taken before any cancer treatment. The receptors were sampled from a woman aged 40-69 years with stage II lung adenocarcinoma. CDR3s include the opening cysteine and the closing phenylalanine or tryptophan. D genes are given only for firm matches. Clone size is stated in some rows and not others, as once, few, many or a class when expanded.

.	.	TRBJ1-3	TRBV19	TGTGCCAGTAGTATGGGTTCCCTCCTGGACACCATATATTTT	CASSMGSLLDTIYF
.	.	TRBJ1-3	TRBV5-1	TGCGCCAGCAGCCTGGCAGGGAGCTCTGGAAACACCATATATTTT	CASSLAGSSGNTIYF
TRBD1	many	TRBJ1-1	TRBV15	TGTGCCACCAGCAGAGATCAAAGACAGGGGGCCCTTTGGGGAATGAACACTGAAGCTTTCTTT	CATSRDQRQGALWGMNTEAFF
TRBD1	.	TRBJ2-4	TRBV5-1	TGCGCCAGCAGCCCCGGGACAGGGTCGCGCATTCAGTACTTC	CASSPGTGSRIQYF
TRBD1	.	TRBJ2-3	TRBV4-1	TGCGCCAGCAGCCAAGATCACCCAGGGGGTAGCACAGATACGCAGTATTTT	CASSQDHPGGSTDTQYF
.	once	TRBJ2-7	TRBV11-2	TGTGCCAGCAGCTTAGAGAGCCGGCGCTACGAGCAGTACTTC	CASSLESRRYEQYF
TRBD1	.	TRBJ2-2	TRBV29-1	TGCAGCGTTGCAGACCGGGACAGGGGCACCGGGGAGCTGTTTTTT	CSVADRDRGTGELFF
.	.	TRBJ2-1	TRBV5-1	TGCGCCAGCAGCTTTAGTAGGGCAGGCTCCTACAATGAGCAGTTCTTC	CASSFSRAGSYNEQFF
.	.	TRBJ1-1	TRBV7-2	TGTGCCAGCACCCTCAGAGCAGACAGCCCGAACACTGAAGCTTTCTTT	CASTLRADSPNTEAFF
.	.	TRBJ2-7	TRBV25-1	TGTGCCAGCAGTGAATCTCTTGAGGGCCACTACGAGCAGTACTTC	CASSESLEGHYEQYF
.	once	TRBJ1-5	TRBV10-3	TGTGCCATCAGTGAGTTCCAGGGCCAGCCCCAGCATTTT	CAISEFQGQPQHF
TRBD1	.	TRBJ2-2	TRBV7-9	TGTGCCAGCAGCTTAGGACCGGGACAGGGTAACACCGGGGAGCTGTTTTTT	CASSLGPGQGNTGELFF
.	.	TRBJ2-7	TRBV2	TGTGCCAGCAGTGACAGGATCTACGAGCAGTACTTC	CASSDRIYEQYF
.	.	TRBJ1-2	TRBV4-2	TGTGCCAGCAGCCAAGAGCTTAGAGGACCTTTCTGGAGCGGCTACACCTTC	CASSQELRGPFWSGYTF
.	.	TRBJ2-2	TRBV2	TGTGCCAGCCTCTCCAGGACTACGAACACCGGGGAGCTGTTTTTT	CASLSRTTNTGELFF
TRBD1	.	TRBJ2-7	TRBV6-5	TGTGCCAGCAGTTCCCGACAGGGACGCTACGAGCGGTACTTC	CASSSRQGRYERYF
.	.	TRBJ2-3	TRBV27	TGTGCCAGCAGTTCACGACAGACCCTCAGTAGCACAGATACGCAGTATTTT	CASSSRQTLSSTDTQYF
.	few	TRBJ1-1	TRBV15	TGTGCCACCAGCCTCTACCGGGCTACTGAAGCTTTCTTT	CATSLYRATEAFF
TRBD1	.	TRBJ2-1	TRBV11-3	TGTGCCAGCAGCTTATCAGGGGGCGAGGGCTACAATGAGCAGTTCTTC	CASSLSGGEGYNEQFF
TRBD2	.	TRBJ2-5	TRBV10-2	TGCGCCAGTACGGGGGGGGGAAAAGAGACCCAGTACTTC	CASTGGGKETQYF
.	once	TRBJ2-1	TRBV2	TGTGCCAGCAGTGAGGACGGGATGGCCTACAATGAGCAGTTCTTC	CASSEDGMAYNEQFF
.	.	TRBJ1-1	TRBV15	TGTGCCACCAGCAGAGATCCTGCAGCCGTTAACGCTGAAGCTTTCTTT	CATSRDPAAVNAEAFF
.	.	TRBJ2-5	TRBV28	TGTGCCAGCAGTTTAGAGGGGGGGCCCCGGTATACCCAGTACTTC	CASSLEGGPRYTQYF
.	.	TRBJ1-2	TRBV7-3	TGTGCCAGCAGCTTACTCCCCGGGTCGGGGATTAACGATGGCTACACCTTC	CASSLLPGSGINDGYTF
.	many	TRBJ2-2	TRBV30	TGTGCCTGGAGTGTACAGCTCACCGGGGAGCTGTTTTTT	CAWSVQLTGELFF
.	.	TRBJ1-1	TRBV7-9	TGTGCCAGCAGCTCTAGAAGGGGAGGGACTGAAGCTTTCTTT	CASSSRRGGTEAFF
TRBD1	.	TRBJ2-2	TRBV7-2	TGTGCCAGCAGCAAGGGACAGCCCCGGACCGGGGAGCTGTTTTTT	CASSKGQPRTGELFF
.	.	TRBJ1-5	TRBV5-1	TGCGCCAGCAGCTTGATGGGACCATATAGCAATCAGCCCCAGCATTTT	CASSLMGPYSNQPQHF